This T cell receptor (beta chain) was identified in a study of OX40 agonist ivuxolimab in advanced cancers. The study sampled blood at baseline, cycle 4 day 1, and cycle 7 day 1. After removal of 3 bases from V and 6 bases from J, the junction contained 10 bases not matched to a gene. CDR1 is SGHDT and CDR2 is YYEEEE in the germline V gene. CDR3 length: 16 amino acids. Only in-frame clones appear in the TCRdb table, and some are missing; sequencing was by immunoSEQ multiplex PCR. This sample has some 11,000 clones, with approximately 87% found just once. The chain is built from TRBV5-6 and TRBJ2-3, with 10 bases aligning to TRBD2. Sequences were derived from CD4+ or CD8+ T cells sorted from blood, sampled in a trial of the OX40 agonist ivuxolimab. This TCR came from an adult with an advanced solid tumor such as melanoma, head and neck, liver or kidney cancer. The DNA for the CDR3 is TGTGCCAGCAGCTCGACCCCGAGACTAGCGGGCGATACGCAGTATTTT. Encoded protein: CASSSTPRLAGDTQYF.